This entry concerns a single TCR beta chain. Its antigen is unknown. Data came from immunoSEQ multiplex PCR; TCRdb stores just in-frame clones and leaves some out. The table lists about 26,000 clones, just under 80% of them singletons, with roughly 24% in the top ten. V lost 2 bases and J 4 bases, leaving 11 bases between the germline ends. The CDR3 runs to 14 residues. Germline CDR1 is MNHEY and CDR2 is SMNVEV (reference sequence). This sample is drawn from a study of OX40 agonist ivuxolimab in advanced cancers. Study information: The patients' treatment was ivuxolimab, an agonistic anti-OX40 (CD134) antibody. Subjects had a mean age of roughly 60 years, with a range of roughly 23 to 79; around 80% were male.

Study-level points and caveats: Determination of antigen specificity was not performed for the expanded peripheral T cells. Certain nonresponding patients likewise had low normalized T-cell clonal expansion.

The sequencing here drew on CD4+ or CD8+ T cells sorted from blood, taken in a trial of the OX40 agonist ivuxolimab. This TCR was recovered from an adult with an advanced solid tumor such as melanoma, head and neck, liver or kidney cancer. J is TRBJ1-1 and V is TRBV27, with D possibly matching TRBD1 (5 bases). The CDR3 nucleotides read TGTGCCAGCAGTTTAGGGGGTCGGAGCACTGAAGCTTTCTTT. Translated, it gives CASSLGGRSTEAFF.